The 6 T cell receptor beta chains given below trace back to one sample, sequenced in a study of Graves' ophthalmopathy and Graves' hyperthyroidism. RNA transcripts provided the template for amplifying TCR beta CDR3 regions. HTBI primers primed a first-round RT-PCR, and a second-round multiplex PCR followed. In TCRdb, the multiplex PCR reads were re-called with MiXCR into one record per CDR3 protein. The sample shows about 1.1 million distinct CDR3 sequences, roughly two fifths of them seen only once. What was sequenced was peripheral blood or thyroid tissue (not recorded which). Every receptor here comes from an adult man with Graves' hyperthyroidism.

This chain uses TRBV20-1 with TRBJ2-7; weak D call: TRBD1 (6 bases). In germline, CDR1 is DFQATT, CDR2 SNEGSKA (reference sequence). Trimming took off 6 bases at V and 5 bases at J, with 11 bases between the two ends. The CDR3 spans 11 residues. The CDR3 nucleotides are TGCAGTGCAAACAGGGACCACGAGCAGTACTTC. It specifies CSANRDHEQYF.

This chain uses TRBV9 with TRBJ1-2; D not certain. Germline V lookup: CDR1 SGDLS, CDR2 YYNGEE. Trimming took 2 bases from V and 7 from J, leaving 15 bases between them. The CDR3 consists of 14 residues. CDR3 nucleotide sequence: TGTGCCAGCAGCGTTGTTAGCAGCCTCGGTGGCTACACCTTC. It is translated as CASSVVSSLGGYTF. Full variable domain (missing parts from reference TRBV9 and TRBJ1-2): DSGVTQTPKHLITATGQRVTLRCSPRSGDLSVYWYQQSLDQGLQFLIQYYNGEERAKGNILERFSAQQFPDLHSELNLSSLELGDSALYFCASSVVSSLGGYTFGSGTRLTVV.

The V call is TRBV15, the J call TRBJ1-4; 8 nucleotides match TRBD1. The germline V gene encodes CDR1 LNHNV and CDR2 YYDKDF (reference sequence). J was trimmed by 4 bases and V by 5 bases; bases with no gene match: 9. The CDR3 loop spans 16 amino acids. In nucleotides, the CDR3 is TGTGCCACCAGCCCAGCCGGAACAGGGGGTAATGAAAAACTGTTTTTT. Amino acid sequence: CATSPAGTGGNEKLFF.

This sequence joins TRBV20-1 and TRBJ2-5; perhaps TRBD2 as D (5 bases). From germline, CDR1 is DFQATT and CDR2 SNEGSKA (reference sequence). This CDR3 is 14 amino acids long. Trimming pared 6 bases from V and 2 bases from J, leaving 16 bases between. The CDR3 sequence: CSAIAGDEQETQYF. In nucleotides, the CDR3 is TGCAGTGCCATCGCGGGTGACGAACAAGAGACCCAGTACTTC.

This clonotype was seen many times. The CDR3 protein is CASSLGTSVYTGELFF. CDR3 sequence (DNA): TGTGCCAGCAGCCTTGGGACTAGCGTGTACACCGGGGAGCTGTTTTTT. The chain links TRBV5-8 to TRBJ2-2; 10 nucleotides align to TRBD2. The CDR3 is 16 residues long. In germline, CDR1 is SGHTS, CDR2 YDEGEE. V was clipped by 4 bases and J by 3 bases; unmatched bases: 6.

Comment on this clonotype: Germline and junction disagree at one end, which may indicate a read error. The chain has TRBV10-3 and TRBJ2-5; TRBD2 aligns across 13 bases. The CDR3 runs to 16 residues. Per germline, CDR1 ENHRY and CDR2 SYGVKD. CDR3 sequence reads: CASSTGLAGAQETQYF. CDR3 nucleotides: TGTGCCAGCAGTACAGGACTAGCGGGAGCCCAAGAGACCCAGTACTTC.